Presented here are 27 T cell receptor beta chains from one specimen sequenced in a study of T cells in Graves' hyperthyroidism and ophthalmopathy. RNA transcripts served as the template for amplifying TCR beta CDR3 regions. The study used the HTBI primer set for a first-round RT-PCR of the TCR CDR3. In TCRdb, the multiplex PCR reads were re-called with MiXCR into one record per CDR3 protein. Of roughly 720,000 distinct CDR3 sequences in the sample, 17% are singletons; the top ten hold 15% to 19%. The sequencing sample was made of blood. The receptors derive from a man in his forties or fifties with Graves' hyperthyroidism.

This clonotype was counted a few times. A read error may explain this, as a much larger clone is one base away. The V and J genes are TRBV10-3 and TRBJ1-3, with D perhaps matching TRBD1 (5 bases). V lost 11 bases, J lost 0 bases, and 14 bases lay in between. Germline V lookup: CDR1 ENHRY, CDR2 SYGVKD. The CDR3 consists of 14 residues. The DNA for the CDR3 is TGTGCCGTCTCCTCACAGGCCTCTGGAAACACCATATATTTT. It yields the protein CAVSSQASGNTIYF.

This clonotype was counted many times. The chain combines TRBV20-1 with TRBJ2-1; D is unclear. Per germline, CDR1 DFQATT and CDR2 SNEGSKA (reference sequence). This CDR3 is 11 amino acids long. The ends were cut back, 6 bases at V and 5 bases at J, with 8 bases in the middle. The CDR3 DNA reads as TGCAGTGCACCTGACAACAATGAGCAGTTCTTC. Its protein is CSAPDNNEQFF.

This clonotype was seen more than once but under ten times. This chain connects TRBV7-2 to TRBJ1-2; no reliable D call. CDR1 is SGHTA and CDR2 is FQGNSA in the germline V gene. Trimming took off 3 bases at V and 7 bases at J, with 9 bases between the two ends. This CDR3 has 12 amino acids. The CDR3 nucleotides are TGTGCCAGCAGCTTCGTTGAAGGTGGCTACACCTTC. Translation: CASSFVEGGYTF.

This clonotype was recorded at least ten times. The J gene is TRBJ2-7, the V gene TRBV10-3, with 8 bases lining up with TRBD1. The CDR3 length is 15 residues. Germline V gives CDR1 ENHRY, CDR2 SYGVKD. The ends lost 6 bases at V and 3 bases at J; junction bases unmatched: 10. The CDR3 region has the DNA TGTGCCATCAGCCTCGGGACAGGAGGAGGCTACGAGCAGTACTTC. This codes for CAISLGTGGGYEQYF.

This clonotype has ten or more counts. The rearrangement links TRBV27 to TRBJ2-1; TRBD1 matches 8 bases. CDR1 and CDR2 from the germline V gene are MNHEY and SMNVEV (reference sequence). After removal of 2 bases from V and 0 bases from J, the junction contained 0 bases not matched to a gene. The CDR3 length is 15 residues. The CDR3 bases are TGTGCCAGCAGTTTAGGGACAGGCTCCTACAATGAGCAGTTCTTC. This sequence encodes CASSLGTGSYNEQFF.

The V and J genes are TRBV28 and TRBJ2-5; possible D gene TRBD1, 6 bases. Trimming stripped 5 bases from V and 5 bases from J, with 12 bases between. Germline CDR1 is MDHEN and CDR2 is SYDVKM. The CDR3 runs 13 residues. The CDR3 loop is CASSNREGETQYF. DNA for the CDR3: TGTGCCAGCAGTAACAGGGAAGGGGAGACCCAGTACTTC.

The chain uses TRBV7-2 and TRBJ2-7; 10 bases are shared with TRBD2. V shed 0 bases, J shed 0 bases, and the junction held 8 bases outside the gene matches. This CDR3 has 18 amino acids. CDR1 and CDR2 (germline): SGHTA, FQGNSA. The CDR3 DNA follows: TGTGCCAGCAGCTTAGCGCCGGCTAGCGGGAGTTTCTCCTACGAGCAGTACTTC. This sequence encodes CASSLAPASGSFSYEQYF.

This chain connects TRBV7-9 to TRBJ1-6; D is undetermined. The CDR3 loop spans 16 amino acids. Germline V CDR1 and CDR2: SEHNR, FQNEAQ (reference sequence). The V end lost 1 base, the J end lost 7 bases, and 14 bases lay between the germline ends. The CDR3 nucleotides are TGTGCCAGCAGCTTAGTGGCTTTTGGCAGAAATTCACCCCTCCACTTT. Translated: CASSLVAFGRNSPLHF.

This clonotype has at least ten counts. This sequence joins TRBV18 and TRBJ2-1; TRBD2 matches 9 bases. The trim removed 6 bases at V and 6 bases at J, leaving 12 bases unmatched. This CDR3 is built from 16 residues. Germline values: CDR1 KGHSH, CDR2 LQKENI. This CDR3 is CASSPLEAGGRNEQFF. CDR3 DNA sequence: TGTGCCAGCTCCCCCCTGGAGGCGGGAGGGCGCAATGAGCAGTTCTTC.

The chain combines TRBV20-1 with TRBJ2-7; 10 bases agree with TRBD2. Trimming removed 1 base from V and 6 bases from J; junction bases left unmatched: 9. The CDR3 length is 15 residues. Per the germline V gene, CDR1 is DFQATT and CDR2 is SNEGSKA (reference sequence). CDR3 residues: CSARVSGRAAREQYF. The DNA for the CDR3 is TGCAGTGCTAGAGTAAGCGGGAGGGCCGCTCGCGAGCAGTACTTC.

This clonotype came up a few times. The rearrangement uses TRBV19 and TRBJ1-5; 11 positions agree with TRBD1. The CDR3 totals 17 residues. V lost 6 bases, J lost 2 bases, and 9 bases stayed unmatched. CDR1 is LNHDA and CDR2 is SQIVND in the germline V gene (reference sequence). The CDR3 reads CASRPDRGLIGNQPQHF. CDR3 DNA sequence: TGTGCCAGTAGGCCGGACAGGGGGCTAATAGGCAATCAGCCCCAGCATTTT.

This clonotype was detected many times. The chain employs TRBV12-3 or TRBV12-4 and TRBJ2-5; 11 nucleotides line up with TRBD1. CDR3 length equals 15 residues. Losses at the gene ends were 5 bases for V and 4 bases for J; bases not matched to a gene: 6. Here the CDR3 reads CASSTGTGGSETQYF. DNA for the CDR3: TGTGCCAGCAGTACCGGGACAGGGGGGTCAGAGACCCAGTACTTC.

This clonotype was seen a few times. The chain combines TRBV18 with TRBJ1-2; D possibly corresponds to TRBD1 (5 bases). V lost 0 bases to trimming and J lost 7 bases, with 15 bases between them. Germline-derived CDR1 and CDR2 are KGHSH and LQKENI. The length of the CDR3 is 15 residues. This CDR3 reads CASSPPGLSEGGYTF. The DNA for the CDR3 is TGTGCCAGCTCACCACCGGGACTCTCGGAGGGTGGCTACACCTTC.

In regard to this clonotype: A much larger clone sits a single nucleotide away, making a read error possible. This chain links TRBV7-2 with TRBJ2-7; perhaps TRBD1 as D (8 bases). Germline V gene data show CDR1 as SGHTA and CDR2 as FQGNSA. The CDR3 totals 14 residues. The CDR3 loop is CASSLTGGANEQCF. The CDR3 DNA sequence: TGTGCCAGCAGCCTCACAGGGGGGGCCAACGAGCAGTGCTTC. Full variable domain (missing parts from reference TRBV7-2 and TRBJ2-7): GAGVSQSPSNKVTEKGKDVELRCDPISGHTALYWYRQSLGQGLEFLIYFQGNSAPDKSGLPSDRFSAERTGGSVSTLTIQRTQQEDSAVYLCASSLTGGANEQCFGPGTRLTVT.

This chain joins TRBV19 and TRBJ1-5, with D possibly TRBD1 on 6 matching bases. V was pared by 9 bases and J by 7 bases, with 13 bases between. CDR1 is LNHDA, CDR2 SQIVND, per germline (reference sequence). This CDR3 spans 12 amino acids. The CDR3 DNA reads TGTGCCAGCAGCGTACAGGGCCAGCCCCAGCATTTT. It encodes CASSVQGQPQHF. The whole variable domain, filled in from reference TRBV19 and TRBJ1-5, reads DGGITQSPKYLFRKEGQNVTLSCEQNLNHDAMYWYRQDPGQGLRLIYYSQIVNDFQKGDIAEGYSVSREKKESFPLTVTSAQKNPTAFYLCASSVQGQPQHFGDGTRLSIL.

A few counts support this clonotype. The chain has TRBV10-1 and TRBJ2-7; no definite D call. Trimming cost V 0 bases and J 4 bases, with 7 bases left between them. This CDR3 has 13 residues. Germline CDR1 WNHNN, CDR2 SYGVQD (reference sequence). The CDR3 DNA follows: TGCGCCAGCAGTGAGTCTGACTTTTACGAGCAGTACTTC. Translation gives CASSESDFYEQYF.

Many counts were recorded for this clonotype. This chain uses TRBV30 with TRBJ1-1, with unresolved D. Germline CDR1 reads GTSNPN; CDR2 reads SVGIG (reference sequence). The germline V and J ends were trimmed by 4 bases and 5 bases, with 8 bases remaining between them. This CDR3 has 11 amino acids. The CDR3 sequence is CAWTIYTEAFF. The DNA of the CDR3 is TGTGCCTGGACGATTTATACTGAAGCTTTCTTT.

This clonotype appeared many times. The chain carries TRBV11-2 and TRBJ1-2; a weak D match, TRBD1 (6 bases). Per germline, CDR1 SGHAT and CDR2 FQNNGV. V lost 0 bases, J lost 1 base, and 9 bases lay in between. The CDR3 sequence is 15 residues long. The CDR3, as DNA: TGTGCCAGCAGCTTAGATCAGGGGCTTAACTATGGCTACACCTTC. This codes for CASSLDQGLNYGYTF.

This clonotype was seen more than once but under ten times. The CDR3 reads CASFSRAAGNTEAFF. CDR3 sequence (DNA): TGTGCCAGCTTTTCAAGGGCGGCGGGGAACACTGAAGCTTTCTTT. V usage is TRBV6-1 and J usage is TRBJ1-1; no reliable D call. Germline V gene lookup returns CDR1 MNHNS and CDR2 SASEGT. The ends were cut back, 8 bases at V and 1 base at J, with 17 bases in the middle. The CDR3 spans 15 residues.

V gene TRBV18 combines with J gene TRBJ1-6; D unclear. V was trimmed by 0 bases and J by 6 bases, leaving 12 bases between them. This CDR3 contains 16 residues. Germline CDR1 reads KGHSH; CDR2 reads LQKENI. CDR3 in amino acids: CASSPPSAAFNSPLHF. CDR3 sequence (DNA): TGTGCCAGCTCACCACCGTCCGCCGCCTTTAATTCACCCCTCCACTTT. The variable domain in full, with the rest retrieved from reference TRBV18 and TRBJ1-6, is NAGVMQNPRHLVRRRGQEARLRCSPMKGHSHVYWYRQLPEEGLKFMVYLQKENIIDESGMPKERFSAEFPKEGPSILRIQQVVRGDSAAYFCASSPPSAAFNSPLHFGNGTRLTVT.

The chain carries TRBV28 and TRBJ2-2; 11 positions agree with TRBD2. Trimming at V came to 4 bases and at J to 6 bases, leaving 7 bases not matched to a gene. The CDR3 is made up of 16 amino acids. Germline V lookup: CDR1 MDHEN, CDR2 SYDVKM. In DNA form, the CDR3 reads TGTGCCAGCAGTTCTCTAGCGGGAGGTTCCGCCGGGGAGCTGTTTTTT. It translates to CASSSLAGGSAGELFF.

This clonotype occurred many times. CDR3 nucleotides: TGTGCCAGCAGTTACTCGAGTAGGCCGGCTAATGAAAAACTGTTTTTT. Translation: CASSYSSRPANEKLFF. The J gene is TRBJ1-4, the V gene TRBV6-5; D is uncertain. Trimming stripped 0 bases from V and 3 bases from J, with 11 bases between. Germline loops: CDR1 MNHEY, CDR2 SVGAGI. CDR3 length: 16 residues.

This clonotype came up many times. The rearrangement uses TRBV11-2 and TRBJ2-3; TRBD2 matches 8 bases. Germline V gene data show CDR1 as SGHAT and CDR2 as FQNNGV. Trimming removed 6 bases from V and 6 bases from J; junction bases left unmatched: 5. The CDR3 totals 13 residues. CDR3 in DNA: TGTGCCAGCAGACGAGCGGGAGCCGATACGCAGTATTTT. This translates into CASRRAGADTQYF.

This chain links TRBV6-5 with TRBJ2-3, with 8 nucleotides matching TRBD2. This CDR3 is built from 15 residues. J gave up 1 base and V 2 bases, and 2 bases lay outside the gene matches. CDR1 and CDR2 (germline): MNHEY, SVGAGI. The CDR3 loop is CASSYTTSGTDTQYF. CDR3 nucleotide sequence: TGTGCCAGCAGTTACACGACTAGCGGCACAGATACGCAGTATTTT.

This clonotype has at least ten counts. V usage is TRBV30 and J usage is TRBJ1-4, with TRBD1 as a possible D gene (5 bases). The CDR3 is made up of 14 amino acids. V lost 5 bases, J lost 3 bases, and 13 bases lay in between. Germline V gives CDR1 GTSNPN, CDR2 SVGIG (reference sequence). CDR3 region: CAWSRDLANEKLFF. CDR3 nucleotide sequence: TGTGCCTGGTCCCGGGACCTAGCTAATGAAAAACTGTTTTTT.

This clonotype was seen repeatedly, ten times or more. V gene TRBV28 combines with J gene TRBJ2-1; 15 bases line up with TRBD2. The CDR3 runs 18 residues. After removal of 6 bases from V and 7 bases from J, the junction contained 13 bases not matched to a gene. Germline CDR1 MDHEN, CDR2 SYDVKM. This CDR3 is CASRSTGTSGRKVNEQFF. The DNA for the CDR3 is TGTGCCAGCAGATCTACCGGGACTAGCGGGAGGAAGGTGAATGAGCAGTTCTTC.

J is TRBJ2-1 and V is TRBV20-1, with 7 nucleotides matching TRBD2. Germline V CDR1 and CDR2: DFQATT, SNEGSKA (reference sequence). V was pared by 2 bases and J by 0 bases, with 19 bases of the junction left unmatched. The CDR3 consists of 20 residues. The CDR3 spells CSARYPGGSGHTLSYNEQFF. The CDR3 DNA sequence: TGCAGTGCTAGATACCCGGGGGGTAGCGGCCATACCCTCTCCTACAATGAGCAGTTCTTC.